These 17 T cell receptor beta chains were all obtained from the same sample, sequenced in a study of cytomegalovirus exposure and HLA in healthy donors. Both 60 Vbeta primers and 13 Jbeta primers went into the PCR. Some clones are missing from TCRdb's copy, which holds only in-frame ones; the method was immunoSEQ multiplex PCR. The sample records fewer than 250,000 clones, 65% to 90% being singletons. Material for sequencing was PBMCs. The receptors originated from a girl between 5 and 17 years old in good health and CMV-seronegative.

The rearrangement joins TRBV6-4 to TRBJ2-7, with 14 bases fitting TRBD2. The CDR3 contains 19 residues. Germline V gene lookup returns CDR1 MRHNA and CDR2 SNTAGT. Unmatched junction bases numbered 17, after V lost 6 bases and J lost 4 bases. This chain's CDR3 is CASRRQGLAGESCLYEQYF. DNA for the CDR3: TGTGCCAGCAGAAGACAGGGACTAGCGGGAGAAAGTTGTTTGTACGAGCAGTACTTC.

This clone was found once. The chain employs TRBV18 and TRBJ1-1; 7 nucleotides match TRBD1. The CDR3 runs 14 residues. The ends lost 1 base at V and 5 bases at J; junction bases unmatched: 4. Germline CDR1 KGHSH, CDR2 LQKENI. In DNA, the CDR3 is TGTGCCAGCTCACCACAGGGGGCTTGGACTGAAGCTTTCTTT. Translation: CASSPQGAWTEAFF. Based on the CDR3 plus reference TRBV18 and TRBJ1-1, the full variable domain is NAGVMQNPRHLVRRRGQEARLRCSPMKGHSHVYWYRQLPEEGLKFMVYLQKENIIDESGMPKERFSAEFPKEGPSILRIQQVVRGDSAAYFCASSPQGAWTEAFFGQGTRLTVV.

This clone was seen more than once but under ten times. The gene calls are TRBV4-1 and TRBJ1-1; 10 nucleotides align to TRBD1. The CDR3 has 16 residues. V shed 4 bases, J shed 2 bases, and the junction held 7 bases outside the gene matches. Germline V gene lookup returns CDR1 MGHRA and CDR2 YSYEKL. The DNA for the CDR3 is TGCGCCAGCAGCCGCGCTAAGACAGGGGGCAACACTGAAGCTTTCTTT. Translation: CASSRAKTGGNTEAFF.

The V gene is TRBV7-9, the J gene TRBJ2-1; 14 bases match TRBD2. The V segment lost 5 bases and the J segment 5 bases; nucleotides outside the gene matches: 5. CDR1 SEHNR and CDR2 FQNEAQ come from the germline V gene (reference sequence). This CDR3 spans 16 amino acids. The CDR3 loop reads CASSQPGLAGDNEQFF. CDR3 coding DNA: TGTGCCAGCAGCCAGCCGGGACTAGCGGGAGACAATGAGCAGTTCTTC.

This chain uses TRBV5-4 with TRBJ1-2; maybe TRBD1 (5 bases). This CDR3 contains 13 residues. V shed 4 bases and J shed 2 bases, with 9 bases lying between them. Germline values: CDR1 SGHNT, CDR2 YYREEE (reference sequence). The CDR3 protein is CASSLDRNYGYTF. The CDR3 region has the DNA TGTGCCAGCAGCCTAGACAGAAACTATGGCTACACCTTC. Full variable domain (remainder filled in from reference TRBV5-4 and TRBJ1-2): ETGVTQSPTHLIKTRGQQVTLRCSSQSGHNTVSWYQQALGQGPQFIFQYYREEENGRGNFPPRFSGLQFPNYSSELNVNALELDDSALYLCASSLDRNYGYTFGSGTRLTVV.

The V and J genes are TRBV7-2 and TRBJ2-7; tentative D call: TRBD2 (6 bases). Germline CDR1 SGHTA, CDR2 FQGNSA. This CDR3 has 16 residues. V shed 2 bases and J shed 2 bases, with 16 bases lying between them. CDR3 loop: CASSLISGGEPYEQYF. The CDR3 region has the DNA TGTGCCAGCAGCTTAATTTCCGGCGGGGAACCCTACGAGCAGTACTTC.

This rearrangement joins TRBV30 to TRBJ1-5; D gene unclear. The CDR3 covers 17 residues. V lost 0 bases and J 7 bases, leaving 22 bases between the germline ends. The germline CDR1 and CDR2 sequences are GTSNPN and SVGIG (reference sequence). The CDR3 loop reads CAWSVSIGVLLSQPQHF. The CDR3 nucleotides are TGTGCCTGGAGTGTAAGTATAGGTGTCCTCCTTAGCCAGCCCCAGCATTTT.

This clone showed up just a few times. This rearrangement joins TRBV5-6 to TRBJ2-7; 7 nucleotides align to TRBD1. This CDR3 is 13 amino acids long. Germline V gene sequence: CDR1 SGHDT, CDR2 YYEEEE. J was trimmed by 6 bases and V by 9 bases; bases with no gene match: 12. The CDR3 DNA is TGTGCCACAGGCAGGGGGACAGCGACCGAGCAGTACTTC. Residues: CATGRGTATEQYF.

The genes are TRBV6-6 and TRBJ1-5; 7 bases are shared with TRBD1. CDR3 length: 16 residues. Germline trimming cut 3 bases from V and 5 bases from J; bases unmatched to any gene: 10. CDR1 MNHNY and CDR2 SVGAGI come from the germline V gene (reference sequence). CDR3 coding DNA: TGTGCCAGCAGTTATTCGGACAGGTCATGGTATCAGCCCCAGCATTTT. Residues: CASSYSDRSWYQPQHF.

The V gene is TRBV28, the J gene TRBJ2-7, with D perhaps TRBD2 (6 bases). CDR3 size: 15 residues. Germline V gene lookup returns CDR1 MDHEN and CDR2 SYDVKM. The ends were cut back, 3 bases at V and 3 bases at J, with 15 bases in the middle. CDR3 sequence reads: CASSLWRERGYEQYF. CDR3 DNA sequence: TGTGCCAGCAGTTTGTGGAGGGAAAGAGGCTACGAGCAGTACTTC.

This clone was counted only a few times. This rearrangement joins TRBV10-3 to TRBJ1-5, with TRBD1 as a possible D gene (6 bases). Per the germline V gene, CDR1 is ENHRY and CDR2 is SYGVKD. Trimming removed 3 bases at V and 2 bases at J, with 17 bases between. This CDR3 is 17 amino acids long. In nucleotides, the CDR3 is TGTGCCATCAGTGACCCCGTAGGGGGTACGGGCAATCAGCCCCAGCATTTT. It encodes CAISDPVGGTGNQPQHF.

Here the CDR3 reads CSVGQGPSSYNEQFF. As DNA, the CDR3 is TGCAGCGTTGGACAGGGGCCGAGCTCCTACAATGAGCAGTTCTTC. The chain joins TRBV29-1 to TRBJ2-1; 8 nucleotides match TRBD1. J lost 0 bases, V lost 4 bases, and 5 bases had no gene match. The CDR3 has 15 amino acids. Germline CDR1 is SQVTM and CDR2 is ANQGSEA.

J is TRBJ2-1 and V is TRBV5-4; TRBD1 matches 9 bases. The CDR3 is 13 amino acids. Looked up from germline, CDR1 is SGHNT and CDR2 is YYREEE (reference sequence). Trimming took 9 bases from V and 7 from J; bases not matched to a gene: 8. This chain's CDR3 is CAISTGGRNEQFF. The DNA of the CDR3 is TGTGCCATTTCTACAGGGGGCCGGAATGAGCAGTTCTTC. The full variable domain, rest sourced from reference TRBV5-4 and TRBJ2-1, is ETGVTQSPTHLIKTRGQQVTLRCSSQSGHNTVSWYQQALGQGPQFIFQYYREEENGRGNFPPRFSGLQFPNYSSELNVNALELDDSALYLCAISTGGRNEQFFGPGTRLTVL.

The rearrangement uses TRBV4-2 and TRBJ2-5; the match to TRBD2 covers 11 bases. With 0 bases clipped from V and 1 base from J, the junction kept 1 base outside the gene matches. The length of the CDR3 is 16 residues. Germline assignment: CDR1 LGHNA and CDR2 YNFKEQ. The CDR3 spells CASSQEGTSGQETQYF. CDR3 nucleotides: TGTGCCAGCAGCCAAGAAGGGACTAGCGGCCAAGAGACCCAGTACTTC.

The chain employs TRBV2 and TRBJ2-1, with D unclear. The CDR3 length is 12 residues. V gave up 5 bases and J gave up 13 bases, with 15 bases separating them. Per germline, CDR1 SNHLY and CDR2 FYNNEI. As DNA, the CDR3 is TGTGCCAGCAGTTTCGAAAGAGACTCACAGTTCTTC. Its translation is CASSFERDSQFF.

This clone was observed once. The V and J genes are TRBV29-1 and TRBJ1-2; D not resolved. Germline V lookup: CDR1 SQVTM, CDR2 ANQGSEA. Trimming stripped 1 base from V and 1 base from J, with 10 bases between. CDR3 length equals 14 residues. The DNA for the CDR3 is TGCAGCGTTGAAGCGATACAGATTAACTATGGCTACACCTTC. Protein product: CSVEAIQINYGYTF.

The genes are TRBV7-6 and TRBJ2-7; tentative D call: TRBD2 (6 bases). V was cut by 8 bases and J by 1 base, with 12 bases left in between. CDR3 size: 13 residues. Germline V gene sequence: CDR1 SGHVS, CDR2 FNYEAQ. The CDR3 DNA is TGTGCCAGCTCCAGTCGGGGGTCCTACGAGCAGTACTTC. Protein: CASSSRGSYEQYF.